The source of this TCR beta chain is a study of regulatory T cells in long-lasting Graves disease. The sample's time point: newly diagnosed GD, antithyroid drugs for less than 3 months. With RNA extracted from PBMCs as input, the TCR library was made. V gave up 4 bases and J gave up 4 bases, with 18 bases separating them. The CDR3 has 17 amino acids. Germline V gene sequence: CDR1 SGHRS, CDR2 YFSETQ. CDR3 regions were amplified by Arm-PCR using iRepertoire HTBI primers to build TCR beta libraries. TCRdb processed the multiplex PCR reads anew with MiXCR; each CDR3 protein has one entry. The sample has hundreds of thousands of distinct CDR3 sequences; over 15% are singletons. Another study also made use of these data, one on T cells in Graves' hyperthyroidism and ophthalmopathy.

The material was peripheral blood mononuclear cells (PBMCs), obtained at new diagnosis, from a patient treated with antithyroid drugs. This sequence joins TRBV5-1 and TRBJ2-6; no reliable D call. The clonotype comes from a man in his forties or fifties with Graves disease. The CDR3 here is CASSPIPDLRGANVLTF. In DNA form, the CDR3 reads TGCGCCAGCAGCCCTATTCCCGACCTTAGGGGGGCCAACGTCCTGACTTTC.